This T cell receptor (beta chain) was sequenced in a study of blood T cell repertoires in COVID-19. On the study more broadly: PBMCs, B-cell-depleted T cells, or T cells were the source of the cDNA or gDNA that made up the material.

The junction had 4 bases not matched to a gene; V was cut back by 3 bases and J by 2 bases. CDR1 and CDR2 from the germline V gene are MGHDK and SYGVNS. The CDR3 covers 16 residues. Sequencing used immunoSEQ multiplex PCR; TCRdb keeps in-frame clones, though not all of them. This sample yields 110,000 to 150,000 clones, of which under 85% are seen a single time; approximately 9% belongs to the top ten. This sequence was found in a woman older than 75 in a cohort sampled during active or convalescent COVID-19. The material sequenced was peripheral blood. V is TRBV25-1 and J is TRBJ2-2, with 9 bases lining up with TRBD1. The CDR3 region is CASSDPGQGNTGELFF. CDR3 DNA sequence: TGTGCCAGCAGTGATCCGGGACAGGGTAACACCGGGGAGCTGTTTTTT.